The 17 T cell receptor beta chains given below trace back to one sample, sequenced in a study of blood T cell repertoires in COVID-19 (dated by TCRdb to 2020 to 2022). Receptor libraries were prepared by the immunoSEQ multiplex PCR assay. As stored in TCRdb, this immuneACCESS dataset retains in-frame rearrangements with V and J assigned. A fraction of the clones does not appear; measured against another copy, unresolved V genes explain less than half of the discrepancy, and the remainder lacks a known reason. In this sample the table shows about 160,000 clones, around nine tenths of which occur a single time. About 9.4% of the sample comes from the top ten. The material sequenced was peripheral blood. The receptor source for this set is a woman in her 70s with COVID-19, enrolled during active disease.

The chain uses TRBV25-1 and TRBJ1-6, with a possible D match to TRBD1 (5 bases). V dropped 6 bases and J dropped 9 bases, with 15 bases sitting between them. The germline gives CDR1 MGHDK, CDR2 SYGVNS. There are 14 residues in the CDR3. The CDR3 spells CASRGEGQGSPLHF. The CDR3 bases are TGTGCCAGCAGGGGGGAGGGGCAGGGTTCACCCCTCCACTTT.

The rearrangement links TRBV4-1 to TRBJ2-1; 7 bases line up with TRBD2. The V and J ends lost 4 bases and 8 bases, in that order; junction bases with no gene match: 5. Germline CDR1 MGHRA, CDR2 YSYEKL. The CDR3 runs 13 residues. CDR3 protein: CASSPRLAHEQFF. In DNA form, the CDR3 reads TGCGCCAGCAGCCCCCGACTAGCCCATGAGCAGTTCTTC.

This chain connects TRBV7-2 to TRBJ2-7; D gene ambiguous. Looked up from germline, CDR1 is SGHTA and CDR2 is FQGNSA. CDR3 length: 13 amino acids. The V end was cut by 2 bases, the J end by 0 bases, with 5 bases between. CDR3 sequence (DNA): TGTGCCAGCAGCTTACGTCCCTCCTACGAGCAGTACTTC. Encoded protein: CASSLRPSYEQYF.

The V gene is TRBV11-2, the J gene TRBJ2-7, with TRBD1 identical over 7 bases. V dropped 2 bases and J dropped 5; count of bases not matched to a gene: 9. Germline-derived CDR1 and CDR2 are SGHAT and FQNNGV. The CDR3 runs 15 residues. This chain's CDR3 is CASSLLSGGEHEQYF. CDR3 sequence (DNA): TGTGCCAGCAGCTTACTGTCAGGGGGAGAACACGAGCAGTACTTC. The full variable domain, completed using reference TRBV11-2 and TRBJ2-7, is EAGVAQSPRYKIIEKRQSVAFWCNPISGHATLYWYQQILGQGPKLLIQFQNNGVVDDSQLPKDRFSAERLKGVDSTLKIQPAKLEDSAVYLCASSLLSGGEHEQYFGPGTRLTVT.

The V call is TRBV5-1, the J call TRBJ1-6; D unclear. CDR1 and CDR2 from the germline V gene are SGHRS and YFSETQ. Trimming cost V 4 bases and J 0 bases, with 17 bases left between them. This CDR3 is 18 amino acids long. The CDR3 reads CASSPTFDLPSYNSPLHF. The CDR3 DNA sequence: TGCGCCAGCAGCCCTACCTTTGATCTACCCTCCTATAATTCACCCCTCCACTTT. The variable domain in full, completed from reference TRBV5-1 and TRBJ1-6, reads KAGVTQTPRYLIKTRGQQVTLSCSPISGHRSVSWYQQTPGQGLQFLFEYFSETQRNKGNFPGRFSGRQFSNSRSEMNVSTLELGDSALYLCASSPTFDLPSYNSPLHFGNGTRLTVT.

The chain uses TRBV18 and TRBJ1-3; TRBD1 aligns across 7 bases. CDR3 size: 17 residues. V was pared by 3 bases and J by 0 bases, with 8 bases of the junction left unmatched. CDR1 is KGHSH and CDR2 is LQKENI in the germline V gene. The CDR3 protein is CASSPTDRPNSGNTIYF. The CDR3 DNA follows: TGTGCCAGCTCACCGACGGACAGGCCTAACTCTGGAAACACCATATATTTT.

J is TRBJ2-2 and V is TRBV7-2, with 12 bases fitting TRBD2. V trimming: 5 bases; J trimming: 3 bases; junction bases outside the gene matches: 4. Germline V CDR1 and CDR2: SGHTA, FQGNSA. This CDR3 has 16 residues. The CDR3 loop reads CASSLLAGGDTGELFF. CDR3 nucleotides: TGTGCCAGCAGCCTCCTAGCGGGGGGGGACACCGGGGAGCTGTTTTTT. Filled out from reference TRBV7-2 and TRBJ2-2, the complete variable domain reads GAGVSQSPSNKVTEKGKDVELRCDPISGHTALYWYRQSLGQGLEFLIYFQGNSAPDKSGLPSDRFSAERTGGSVSTLTIQRTQQEDSAVYLCASSLLAGGDTGELFFGEGSRLTVL.

This chain uses TRBV7-8 with TRBJ2-7; 7 nucleotides match TRBD1. V lost 6 bases, J lost 2 bases, and 13 bases stayed unmatched. This CDR3 has 16 amino acids. The germline CDR1 and CDR2 sequences are SGHVS and FQNEAQ. DNA for the CDR3: TGTGCCAGCAGACAAGACACAGGGGCCCCAACCTACGAGCAGTACTTC. Translating gives CASRQDTGAPTYEQYF. The full variable domain, with the rest looked up from reference TRBV7-8 and TRBJ2-7, is GAGVSQSPRYKVAKRGQDVALRCDPISGHVSLFWYQQALGQGPEFLTYFQNEAQLDKSGLPSDRFFAERPEGSVSTLKIQRTQQEDSAVYLCASRQDTGAPTYEQYFGPGTRLTVT.

DNA for the CDR3: TGTGCCAGCAGCTTGTTGGGGGCCGGCACTGAAGCTTTCTTT. Amino acid sequence: CASSLLGAGTEAFF. This sequence joins TRBV7-9 and TRBJ1-1; maybe TRBD1 (6 bases). Between the trimmed V and J ends, which lost 3 bases and 4 bases, there was a span of 12 bases. Germline V gene sequence: CDR1 SEHNR, CDR2 FQNEAQ (reference sequence). This CDR3 is 14 amino acids long.

V and J are TRBV2 and TRBJ1-2, with D possibly matching TRBD1 (5 bases). V was cut by 8 bases and J by 5 bases, with 18 bases left in between. This CDR3 has 14 residues. Germline CDR1 is SNHLY and CDR2 is FYNNEI. CDR3 DNA sequence: TGTGCCAGCTCCCGAGGTACAGGTCCGTATGGCTACACCTTC. It translates to CASSRGTGPYGYTF.

The V gene is TRBV6-1, the J gene TRBJ2-5, with D perhaps matching TRBD2 (5 bases). Trimming removed 3 bases from V and 1 base from J, with 6 bases in between. Germline V gene sequence: CDR1 MNHNS, CDR2 SASEGT. The CDR3 sequence is 13 residues long. As DNA, the CDR3 is TGTGCCAGCAGTGAGAGGGTCCAAGAGACCCAGTACTTC. As protein: CASSERVQETQYF.

This chain connects TRBV29-1 to TRBJ2-4; TRBD2 matches 11 bases. The CDR3 runs to 16 residues. Germline V gene data show CDR1 as SQVTM and CDR2 as ANQGSEA. The junction had 5 bases not matched to a gene; V was cut back by 4 bases and J by 0 bases. DNA of the CDR3: TGCAGCGTTGTACTAGCGGGGGTTGTAGCCAAAAACATTCAGTACTTC. It translates to CSVVLAGVVAKNIQYF.

The chain carries TRBV19 and TRBJ1-2, with a weak D call TRBD1 (5 bases). Trimming took off 6 bases at V and 3 bases at J, with 14 bases between the two ends. The CDR3 has 14 residues. CDR1 LNHDA and CDR2 SQIVND come from the germline V gene (reference sequence). In nucleotides, the CDR3 is TGTGCCAGTAGGGTGAAGGGGATCGACTATGGCTACACCTTC. Translation gives CASRVKGIDYGYTF.

The CDR3 spells CASSLGSVNTEAFF. CDR3 DNA sequence: TGTGCCAGCAGCTTAGGCTCGGTGAACACTGAAGCTTTCTTT. The chain links TRBV11-2 to TRBJ1-1; D is unresolved. Trimming took off 1 base at V and 0 bases at J, with 6 bases between the two ends. Looked up from germline, CDR1 is SGHAT and CDR2 is FQNNGV. The CDR3 is made up of 14 amino acids.

This chain joins TRBV7-2 and TRBJ1-1; no firm D call. The germline V gene encodes CDR1 SGHTA and CDR2 FQGNSA. This CDR3 has 15 residues. Trimming removed 0 bases from V and 0 bases from J, with 8 bases in between. The CDR3 nucleotides are TGTGCCAGCAGCTTAGCAGCGACCATGAACACTGAAGCTTTCTTT. It yields the protein CASSLAATMNTEAFF.

J is TRBJ2-5 and V is TRBV6-6; 8 bases are shared with TRBD1. Trimming removed 6 bases from V and 6 bases from J; junction bases left unmatched: 9. The V gene's germline CDR1 is MNHNY and CDR2 SVGAGI (reference sequence). CDR3 length equals 14 residues. The CDR3 DNA is TGTGCCAGCAGACTAACAGGGGGTCTAAAGACCCAGTACTTC. Translating it yields CASRLTGGLKTQYF.

This sequence joins TRBV7-3 and TRBJ2-2, with a weak D call TRBD1 (6 bases). The CDR3 length is 17 residues. The ends were cut back, 2 bases at V and 2 bases at J, with 15 bases in the middle. Germline CDR1 reads SGHTA; CDR2 reads FQGTGA. CDR3 in DNA: TGTGCCAGCAGCTTACGGCTAGACAGGATAAACACCGGGGAGCTGTTTTTT. Translating gives CASSLRLDRINTGELFF.